A single sample is the source of the 30 T cell receptor beta chains below, sequenced in a study of naive CD8 T cells in extremely preterm neonates. Antigen specificity for these receptors is unknown. Assay used: immunoSEQ multiplex PCR; TCRdb lists only in-frame clones, some missing. Of roughly 4,800 clones listed, more than 90% were seen once; the top ten hold around 0.65%. Samples were taken at extremely preterm deliveries at about 23-28 weeks of gestation. Broader study findings: Compared with older groups, preterm CDR3s were shorter, with fewer N additions and less trimming.

Source material: naive CD8+ T cells from cord blood. The receptors originated from a boy who was born preterm.

The chain joins TRBV7-9 to TRBJ2-3; a possible D gene is TRBD2 (5 bases). Trimming stripped 0 bases from V and 4 bases from J, with 8 bases between. The CDR3 is 14 residues long. The germline V gene has CDR1 SEHNR and CDR2 FQNEAQ (reference sequence). The CDR3 reads CASSLAGAPDTQYF. The CDR3 DNA reads TGTGCCAGCAGCTTAGCGGGAGCCCCAGATACGCAGTATTTT.

CDR3 nucleotides: TGTGCCAGCAGACAACGGCGGGAACATAGGGAGACCCAGTACTTC. This sequence encodes CASRQRREHRETQYF. The V call is TRBV27, the J call TRBJ2-5, with D possibly being TRBD2 (6 bases). The CDR3 contains 15 residues. Germline V gene sequence: CDR1 MNHEY, CDR2 SMNVEV (reference sequence). The germline V and J ends were trimmed by 6 bases and 5 bases, with 19 bases remaining between them.

The chain is built from TRBV6-5 and TRBJ1-1, with no clear D. This CDR3 comprises 15 residues. The ends were cut back, 3 bases at V and 4 bases at J, with 15 bases in the middle. Germline-derived CDR1 and CDR2 are MNHEY and SVGAGI. CDR3 DNA: TGTGCCAGCAGTTATCACGGGTCCAGTGGCACTGAAGCTTTCTTT. Its protein product is CASSYHGSSGTEAFF.

The CDR3 sequence is CASSEPGSYEQYF. As DNA, the CDR3 is TGTGCCAGCAGTGAACCAGGGAGCTACGAGCAGTACTTC. The chain combines TRBV6-1 with TRBJ2-7, with D possibly called TRBD1 or TRBD2 (5 bases each). Germline loops: CDR1 MNHNS, CDR2 SASEGT. This CDR3 region has 13 residues. With 2 bases removed from V and 3 bases from J, the gap between germline ends came to 8 bases.

The CDR3 coding sequence is TGTGCCAGCAGTTTAGCGGGCTCCTACAATGAGCAGTTCTTC. Its translation is CASSLAGSYNEQFF. The J gene is TRBJ2-1, the V gene TRBV27, with D possibly TRBD2 on 5 matching bases. CDR1 is MNHEY and CDR2 is SMNVEV in the germline V gene (reference sequence). V was trimmed by 2 bases and J by 0 bases, leaving 5 bases between them. CDR3 length: 14 residues.

The rearrangement joins TRBV6-1 to TRBJ2-7; 13 bases map to TRBD2. V lost 4 bases and J lost 1; bases outside the gene matches: 4. Germline values: CDR1 MNHNS, CDR2 SASEGT. The CDR3 sequence is 16 residues long. This CDR3 reads CASSGTSGRGSYEQYF. CDR3 sequence (DNA): TGTGCCAGCAGTGGGACTAGCGGGAGAGGGTCCTACGAGCAGTACTTC.

The chain carries TRBV28 and TRBJ2-2, with D perhaps being TRBD1 or TRBD2 (5 bases each). Germline V gene lookup returns CDR1 MDHEN and CDR2 SYDVKM. This CDR3 region has 13 residues. V was clipped by 6 bases and J by 2 bases, with 7 bases between them. This CDR3 is CASSRDNTGELFF. CDR3 coding DNA: TGTGCCAGCAGCCGGGACAACACCGGGGAGCTGTTTTTT.

This clone was observed once. The chain employs TRBV9 and TRBJ1-2; 9 positions agree with TRBD1. The CDR3 extends over 15 amino acids. Germline V gene sequence: CDR1 SGDLS, CDR2 YYNGEE. V shed 0 bases, J shed 2 bases, and the junction held 2 bases outside the gene matches. The CDR3 DNA reads as TGTGCCAGCAGCGTAGGGACAGGGGCGAACTATGGCTACACCTTC. Translation: CASSVGTGANYGYTF.

There are a few counts of this clone. The rearrangement uses TRBV30 and TRBJ2-1; D remains unclear. V shed 1 base and J shed 7 bases, with 5 bases lying between them. From germline, CDR1 is GTSNPN and CDR2 SVGIG (reference sequence). CDR3 size: 11 residues. In DNA form, the CDR3 reads TGTGCCTGGAGTGGGGGAAATGAGCAGTTCTTC. This encodes CAWSGGNEQFF.

This clone has only one observation. No conserved phenylalanine or tryptophan ends this CDR3, so it is likely a read error. CDR3 sequence: CASSRAAGTYEQYS. The CDR3 region has the DNA TGTGCCAGCAGTCGCGCGGCAGGAACCTACGAGCAGTACTCC. The V call is TRBV6-5, the J call TRBJ2-7; D remains unclear. V lost 5 bases, J lost 2 bases, and 13 bases lay in between. The V gene's germline CDR1 is MNHEY and CDR2 SVGAGI. The CDR3 is 14 residues long.

The rearrangement links TRBV18 to TRBJ2-5, with D possibly matching TRBD1 (7 bases). The J call may be mistaken, given a closer DNA end match to TRBJ2-7. The CDR3 totals 16 residues. CDR1 is KGHSH, CDR2 LQKENI, per germline. CDR3 residues: CASSTRGPGGTYEQYF. The CDR3 region has the DNA TGTGCCAGCTCCACCAGGGGTCCAGGGGGGACCTACGAGCAGTACTTC.

This chain connects TRBV27 to TRBJ2-5; the match to TRBD1 covers 7 bases. Germline V gene data show CDR1 as MNHEY and CDR2 as SMNVEV (reference sequence). With 0 bases clipped from V and 2 bases from J, the junction kept 0 bases outside the gene matches. The CDR3 contains 14 residues. DNA of the CDR3: TGTGCCAGCAGTTTATCGACAGGGCAAGAGACCCAGTACTTC. Translating it yields CASSLSTGQETQYF.

The chain joins TRBV7-2 to TRBJ1-2; D is unresolved. V shed 3 bases and J shed 3 bases, with 2 bases lying between them. CDR1 and CDR2 from the germline V gene are SGHTA and FQGNSA. The CDR3 contains 11 residues. CDR3 protein: CASSLDYGYTF. CDR3 nucleotides: TGTGCCAGCAGCTTGGACTATGGCTACACCTTC.

V is TRBV9 and J is TRBJ1-1; no firm D call. The germline V gene encodes CDR1 SGDLS and CDR2 YYNGEE. This CDR3 is built from 11 residues. V shed 3 bases and J shed 4 bases, with 4 bases lying between them. CDR3 in DNA: TGTGCCAGCAGCGAGGGCACTGAAGCTTTCTTT. Translating it yields CASSEGTEAFF. The variable domain in full, with the rest retrieved from reference TRBV9 and TRBJ1-1, is DSGVTQTPKHLITATGQRVTLRCSPRSGDLSVYWYQQSLDQGLQFLIQYYNGEERAKGNILERFSAQQFPDLHSELNLSSLELGDSALYFCASSEGTEAFFGQGTRLTVV.

The chain combines TRBV9 with TRBJ2-1; 10 bases line up with TRBD2. This CDR3 is 15 amino acids long. Germline V lookup: CDR1 SGDLS, CDR2 YYNGEE. With 4 bases clipped from V and 0 bases from J, the junction kept 1 base outside the gene matches. In DNA, the CDR3 is TGTGCCAGCAGCCCTAGCGGGAGCTCCTACAATGAGCAGTTCTTC. It codes for CASSPSGSSYNEQFF.

V and J are TRBV5-1 and TRBJ2-7; 9 bases agree with TRBD2. The CDR3 runs 15 residues. The V segment lost 4 bases and the J segment 1 base; nucleotides outside the gene matches: 6. In germline, CDR1 is SGHRS, CDR2 YFSETQ. The CDR3 sequence: CASSEGLALSYEQYF. The CDR3 DNA is TGCGCCAGCAGCGAGGGACTAGCCTTATCCTACGAGCAGTACTTC.

The chain carries TRBV7-6 and TRBJ2-7; 9 bases are a match to TRBD1. Germline trimming cut 5 bases from V and 6 bases from J; bases unmatched to any gene: 2. The germline V gene encodes CDR1 SGHVS and CDR2 FNYEAQ. The CDR3 consists of 12 residues. DNA of the CDR3: TGTGCCAGCAGCCTGACAGGGGGCGAGCAGTACTTC. This encodes CASSLTGGEQYF. The full variable domain, its missing parts supplied by reference TRBV7-6 and TRBJ2-7, is GAGVSQSPRYKVTKRGQDVALRCDPISGHVSLYWYRQALGQGPEFLTYFNYEAQQDKSGLPNDRFSAERPEGSISTLTIQRTEQRDSAMYRCASSLTGGEQYFGPGTRLTVT.

The chain is built from TRBV5-4 and TRBJ2-6; no clear D. The V gene's germline CDR1 is SGHNT and CDR2 YYREEE (reference sequence). The CDR3 runs 12 residues. CDR3 sequence (DNA): TGTGCTTGCAGTTTTGGGGCCAACGTCCTGACTTTC. This sequence encodes CACSFGANVLTF.

The rearrangement joins TRBV29-1 to TRBJ1-2; 7 bases are a match to TRBD1. Losses at the gene ends were 7 bases for V and 4 bases for J; bases not matched to a gene: 12. The CDR3 contains 14 residues. The V gene's germline CDR1 is SQVTM and CDR2 ANQGSEA. The CDR3: CSATGKRGLYGYTF. As DNA, the CDR3 is TGCAGCGCGACAGGGAAACGGGGCCTCTATGGCTACACCTTC.

Details on this clone: One end of the junction fails to match germline, which may point to a read error. Distinct nucleotide sequences in the sample also encode this CDR3. The chain has TRBV2 and TRBJ1-1; D is ambiguous. Germline CDR1 reads SNHLY; CDR2 reads FYNNEI. The CDR3 runs 12 residues. CDR3 DNA sequence: TGTGCCAGCAGTGTCGTGGGCACTGAAGCCTTCTTT. Amino acid sequence: CASSVVGTEAFF.

The gene calls are TRBV7-9 and TRBJ1-4, with 10 bases that match TRBD1. The germline V gene encodes CDR1 SEHNR and CDR2 FQNEAQ (reference sequence). With V trimmed by 3 bases and J by 6 bases, 1 base remained unmatched. The CDR3 contains 14 residues. CDR3 in amino acids: CASSLTGGYEKLFF. The CDR3 nucleotides are TGTGCCAGCAGCTTGACAGGGGGCTATGAAAAACTGTTTTTT. Full variable domain (outside the CDR3, taken from reference TRBV7-9 and TRBJ1-4): DTGVSQNPRHKITKRGQNVTFRCDPISEHNRLYWYRQTLGQGPEFLTYFQNEAQLEKSRLLSDRFSAERPKGSFSTLEIQRTEQGDSAMYLCASSLTGGYEKLFFGSGTQLSVL.

The rearrangement links TRBV9 to TRBJ2-3; 9 bases line up with TRBD1. Germline CDR1 reads SGDLS; CDR2 reads YYNGEE. V was pared by 0 bases and J by 1 base, with 0 bases of the junction left unmatched. The CDR3 has 15 residues. CDR3 in amino acids: CASSVGTGGTDTQYF. CDR3 in DNA: TGTGCCAGCAGCGTAGGGACAGGGGGCACAGATACGCAGTATTTT. Full variable domain (missing parts from reference TRBV9 and TRBJ2-3): DSGVTQTPKHLITATGQRVTLRCSPRSGDLSVYWYQQSLDQGLQFLIQYYNGEERAKGNILERFSAQQFPDLHSELNLSSLELGDSALYFCASSVGTGGTDTQYFGPGTRLTVL.

The chain employs TRBV4-1 and TRBJ2-1; 8 bases match TRBD2. V lost 1 base to trimming and J lost 8 bases; unmatched junction nucleotides: 7. This CDR3 comprises 15 residues. The germline gives CDR1 MGHRA, CDR2 YSYEKL. The CDR3 region has the DNA TGCGCCAGCAGCCAAGGGGACGGGAGGGGGTATGAGCAGTTCTTC. This translates into CASSQGDGRGYEQFF.

This clone appeared once. V is TRBV5-1 and J is TRBJ2-1; D not certain. CDR1 SGHRS and CDR2 YFSETQ come from the germline V gene. CDR3 size: 14 residues. V was trimmed by 0 bases and J by 0 bases, leaving 4 bases between them. CDR3 in amino acids: CASSLDSSYNEQFF. The CDR3 coding sequence is TGCGCCAGCAGCTTGGACAGCTCCTACAATGAGCAGTTCTTC.

The chain uses TRBV21-1 and TRBJ1-4. TRBV21-1 is a known pseudogene. The CDR3 runs 14 residues. CDR3 bases: TGTGCCAGCAGCAACGGGACAACTAATGAAAAACTGTTTTTT. This sequence encodes CASSNGTTNEKLFF.

In its sample, this clone was seen once. This rearrangement joins TRBV5-1 to TRBJ1-1; tentative D call: TRBD1 (5 bases). The CDR3 covers 11 residues. Trimming took 0 bases from V and 8 from J, leaving 5 bases between them. Germline CDR1 is SGHRS and CDR2 is YFSETQ. CDR3: CASSLAGEAFF. CDR3 in DNA: TGCGCCAGCAGCTTGGCAGGGGAAGCTTTCTTT.

The chain carries TRBV2 and TRBJ2-7, with D unclear. CDR1 is SNHLY, CDR2 FYNNEI, per germline. CDR3 length equals 12 residues. Trimming shortened V by 4 bases and J by 2 bases, and 6 bases separated the two germline ends. The CDR3 DNA sequence: TGTGCCAGCAGTGCCGAGGCCTACGAGCAGTACTTC. Its translation: CASSAEAYEQYF.

The rearrangement links TRBV4-3 to TRBJ2-7; 10 nucleotides agree with TRBD1. This CDR3 is built from 15 residues. The ends lost 1 base at V and 5 bases at J; junction bases unmatched: 5. Per germline, CDR1 LGHNA and CDR2 YSLEER. The CDR3 loop reads CASSQVATGGDEQYF. In DNA, the CDR3 is TGCGCCAGCAGCCAAGTGGCGACAGGGGGCGACGAGCAGTACTTC.

V and J are TRBV4-2 and TRBJ2-7; 7 bases fit TRBD2. Germline V gene data show CDR1 as LGHNA and CDR2 as YNFKEQ. Trimming took 5 bases from V and 3 from J; bases not matched to a gene: 1. The CDR3 is made up of 12 amino acids. In nucleotides, the CDR3 is TGTGCCAGCAGCTCTAGCGGCTACGAGCAGTACTTC. This gives the protein CASSSSGYEQYF.

The chain couples TRBV12-5 to TRBJ1-1; D not certain. The CDR3 has 13 residues. V lost 7 bases and J 2 bases, leaving 11 bases between the germline ends. Germline V gene lookup returns CDR1 LGHNT and CDR2 FRNRAP. The CDR3 is CASANSGNTEAFF. The CDR3, as DNA: TGTGCTAGTGCTAACTCCGGAAACACTGAAGCTTTCTTT. The full variable domain, with the rest looked up from reference TRBV12-5 and TRBJ1-1, is DARVTQTPRHKVTEMGQEVTMRCQPILGHNTVFWYRQTMMQGLELLAYFRNRAPLDDSGMPKDRFSAEMPDATLATLKIQPSEPRDSAVYFCASANSGNTEAFFGQGTRLTVV.